This entry lists 21 T cell receptor beta chains sequenced from one sample in a study of T cells after yellow fever vaccination. Each CDR3 protein gets one entry after TCRdb re-called the 5' RACE reads with MiXCR. The data hold a few hundred thousand distinct CDR3 sequences, with 6.5% to 8.5% observed a single time. This specimen consisted of PBMCs, obtained more than 40 days after the first yellow fever vaccination. Receptor source: a man aged 18 to 35 who received the YFV17D yellow fever vaccine.

The chain joins TRBV4-1 to TRBJ2-7; D unclear. V was clipped by 2 bases and J by 3 bases, with 8 bases between them. Per the germline V gene, CDR1 is MGHRA and CDR2 is YSYEKL. This CDR3 comprises 13 residues. The CDR3 DNA reads TGCGCCAGCAGCCAAACCACGGGCTACGAGCAGTACGTC. Translating gives CASSQTTGYEQYV.

This clonotype was counted a few times. The chain is built from TRBV5-6 and TRBJ2-7; 11 bases agree with TRBD1. Germline loops: CDR1 SGHDT, CDR2 YYEEEE. The trim removed 2 bases at V and 3 bases at J, leaving 4 bases unmatched. The CDR3 has 15 residues. This chain's CDR3 is CASSLAGTGGYEQYV. CDR3 in DNA: TGTGCCAGCAGCTTAGCCGGGACAGGGGGCTACGAGCAGTACGTC.

This chain joins TRBV7-8 and TRBJ1-1; tentatively, D is TRBD1 (6 bases). CDR1 and CDR2 from the germline V gene are SGHVS and FQNEAQ. V was clipped by 1 base and J by 2 bases, with 23 bases between them. The CDR3 is 19 amino acids. In DNA, the CDR3 is TGTGCCAGCAGCTTAGTGCAGGGGAGGGTTATTTTAGCAAACACTGAAGCTTTCTTT. Protein product: CASSLVQGRVILANTEAFF.

This clonotype has more than one count but fewer than ten. J is TRBJ2-3 and V is TRBV10-3; no definite D call. The CDR3 runs 16 residues. Between the trimmed V and J ends, which lost 5 bases and 0 bases, there was a span of 15 bases. Germline-derived CDR1 and CDR2 are ENHRY and SYGVKD. In nucleotides, the CDR3 is TGTGCCATCAGTCCCCTCGCGGTGACTAGCACAGATACGCAGTATTTT. Residues: CAISPLAVTSTDTQYF.

This clonotype was found many times. J is TRBJ2-3 and V is TRBV4-3; 12 nucleotides agree with TRBD2. The CDR3 is made up of 17 amino acids. V lost 4 bases and J lost 4; bases outside the gene matches: 9. Germline CDR1 and CDR2: LGHNA and YSLEER. CDR3 protein: CASSPRLAGVEADTQYF. In DNA form, the CDR3 reads TGCGCCAGCAGCCCCCGACTAGCGGGGGTGGAGGCAGATACGCAGTATTTT.

This clonotype was counted only a few times. This chain links TRBV7-2 with TRBJ2-3, with 7 bases fitting TRBD2. The CDR3 is made up of 16 amino acids. Germline assignment: CDR1 SGHTA and CDR2 FQGNSA. V lost 5 bases and J lost 8; bases outside the gene matches: 16. The CDR3 DNA reads as TGTGCCAGCAGCGTTAGCGGGCGGGCATCTGGGGGTACGCAGTATTTT. This sequence encodes CASSVSGRASGGTQYF.

This clonotype was recorded a few times. The gene calls are TRBV7-2 and TRBJ2-5, with D hard to call. Germline lookup yields CDR1 SGHTA and CDR2 FQGNSA. Between the trimmed V and J ends, which lost 1 base and 2 bases, there was a span of 5 bases. The CDR3 is made up of 13 amino acids. CDR3 region: CASSLELQETQYF. CDR3 coding DNA: TGTGCCAGCAGCTTAGAGTTACAAGAGACCCAGTACTTC.

The gene calls are TRBV29-1 and TRBJ1-2, with 8 bases aligning to TRBD1. The CDR3 sequence is 13 residues long. The J segment lost 4 bases and the V segment lost 6 bases, leaving 7 bases of the junction unmatched. The germline gives CDR1 SQVTM, CDR2 ANQGSEA. This chain's CDR3 is CSVGTGVVYGYTF. In nucleotides, the CDR3 is TGCAGCGTAGGGACAGGAGTAGTCTATGGCTACACCTTC.

This clonotype was seen only a few times. J is TRBJ1-6 and V is TRBV5-1; D ambiguous. V was pared by 4 bases and J by 10 bases, with 12 bases between. CDR1 and CDR2 (germline): SGHRS, YFSETQ. This CDR3 is 13 amino acids long. CDR3 amino acids: CASSNSPESPLHF. Written as DNA, the CDR3 is TGCGCCAGCAGCAACTCCCCGGAGTCACCCCTCCACTTT.

This clonotype was recorded a few times. The chain carries TRBV5-1 and TRBJ1-2, with a tentative D call TRBD1 (5 bases). This CDR3 region has 16 residues. V shed 2 bases and J shed 3 bases, with 17 bases lying between them. Germline lookup yields CDR1 SGHRS and CDR2 YFSETQ. In nucleotides, the CDR3 is TGCGCCAGCAGCTTCACCGGGACCGGGCTTTACTATGGCTACACCTTC. This codes for CASSFTGTGLYYGYTF.

CDR3 sequence reads: CASSHRSVRRDGAKNIQYF. The CDR3 coding sequence is TGCGCCAGCAGCCACAGAAGTGTGCGGAGAGATGGGGCCAAAAACATTCAGTACTTC. The genes are TRBV4-1 and TRBJ2-4, with no clear D. V was shortened by 3 bases and J by 1 base, with 22 bases between the two germline ends. Germline V gives CDR1 MGHRA, CDR2 YSYEKL. The length of the CDR3 is 19 residues.

Points on this clonotype: A single base separates this from a much larger clone, so it may be a read error. The rearrangement links TRBV20-1 to TRBJ2-7; possible D gene TRBD1, 6 bases. CDR1 and CDR2 from the germline V gene are DFQATT and SNEGSKA (reference sequence). This CDR3 is 13 amino acids long. The chain's CDR3 is CSAWTDFSYELYF. The CDR3 DNA is TGCAGTGCTTGGACAGACTTCTCCTACGAGCTGTACTTC.

This clonotype has at least ten counts. The chain is built from TRBV2 and TRBJ2-1, with D uncertain. The CDR3 runs to 13 residues. Trimming removed 4 bases from V and 5 bases from J, with 9 bases in between. From germline, CDR1 is SNHLY and CDR2 FYNNEI. The CDR3 here is CASSVEAHNEQFF. As DNA, the CDR3 is TGTGCCAGCAGTGTAGAGGCCCACAATGAGCAGTTCTTC.

The sample holds a few counts of this clonotype. The V and J genes are TRBV2 and TRBJ2-7, with D perhaps TRBD1 (5 bases). The CDR3 is made up of 14 amino acids. The germline V and J ends were trimmed by 5 bases and 6 bases, with 17 bases remaining between them. Germline V gene data show CDR1 as SNHLY and CDR2 as FYNNEI. This CDR3 is CASSRSRTLSEQYF. The CDR3 nucleotides read TGTGCCAGCAGTCGATCACGGACACTGTCCGAGCAGTACTTC.

The table lists this clonotype with a few counts. The chain combines TRBV7-6 with TRBJ1-2; 9 bases agree with TRBD1. After removal of 3 bases from V and 3 bases from J, the junction contained 14 bases not matched to a gene. Germline V lookup: CDR1 SGHVS, CDR2 FNYEAQ. The CDR3 is 18 amino acids. The CDR3 DNA sequence: TGTGCCAGCAGCTTTACCTACTCGGCGGACAGGGGAGACTATGGCTACACCTTC. Protein: CASSFTYSADRGDYGYTF.

Only a few counts were recorded for this clonotype. The V gene is TRBV5-1, the J gene TRBJ2-5; the D gene is possibly TRBD2 (6 bases). The CDR3 has 14 residues. Germline V gene lookup returns CDR1 SGHRS and CDR2 YFSETQ. Trimming stripped 2 bases from V and 6 bases from J, with 14 bases between. The CDR3 region has the DNA TGCGCCAGCAGCTTTGAGATGGAGGGGAAGACCCAGTACTTC. Amino acids: CASSFEMEGKTQYF.

V usage is TRBV28 and J usage is TRBJ2-3; D is unclear. This CDR3 region has 12 residues. In germline, CDR1 is MDHEN, CDR2 SYDVKM. The V end lost 6 bases, the J end lost 7 bases, and 11 bases lay between the germline ends. The CDR3 coding sequence is TGTGCCAGCAGCCCTTCTCCGAATACGCAGTATTTT. It codes for CASSPSPNTQYF.

This clonotype was counted many times. The chain joins TRBV7-9 to TRBJ2-3, with TRBD1 as a possible D gene (6 bases). The germline V gene encodes CDR1 SEHNR and CDR2 FQNEAQ (reference sequence). This CDR3 spans 14 amino acids. Trimming took 6 bases from V and 1 from J, leaving 11 bases between them. This chain's CDR3 is CASSGQSGTDTQYF. The CDR3 coding sequence is TGTGCCAGCAGTGGACAGTCTGGCACAGATACGCAGTATTTT.

The genes are TRBV4-2 and TRBJ2-1; D possibly matches TRBD1 or TRBD2 (7 bases each). Germline V gene sequence: CDR1 LGHNA, CDR2 YNFKEQ. This CDR3 spans 16 amino acids. Trimming took 1 base from V and 6 from J, leaving 16 bases between them. The CDR3 region is CASSQAGGAFFNEQFF. CDR3 nucleotide sequence: TGTGCCAGCAGCCAAGCAGGGGGGGCCTTCTTCAATGAGCAGTTCTTC.

The rearrangement joins TRBV29-1 to TRBJ2-4, with D maybe TRBD1 (6 bases). With 5 bases removed from V and 1 base from J, the gap between germline ends came to 12 bases. This CDR3 region has 14 residues. The germline gives CDR1 SQVTM, CDR2 ANQGSEA. CDR3 amino acids: CSVQGYTAKNIQYF. Written as DNA, the CDR3 is TGCAGCGTTCAGGGGTATACGGCCAAAAACATTCAGTACTTC.

This clonotype was seen a few times. The J gene is TRBJ2-5, the V gene TRBV6-1, with no clear D. The CDR3 covers 12 residues. V lost 6 bases, J lost 5 bases, and 10 bases lay in between. Germline lookup yields CDR1 MNHNS and CDR2 SASEGT. The CDR3 DNA is TGTGCCAGCAGCCCCAGGCAGGAGACCCAGTACTTC. It encodes CASSPRQETQYF.